This T cell receptor beta chain was obtained from a study of blood T cell repertoires in COVID-19. Overall study: COVID-19 samples from acute and convalescent phases originated in the United States, Italy and Spain. PBMCs, B-cell-depleted T cells, or T cells provided the cDNA or gDNA that made up the material.

Germline values: CDR1 SNHLY, CDR2 FYNNEI. V shed 4 bases and J 2 bases; nucleotides not matched to a gene: 5. The CDR3 is 15 amino acids. In the source study's methods: Reference gene primer amplification gave nucleated cell count estimates. Sequencing used immunoSEQ multiplex PCR; TCRdb keeps in-frame clones, though not all of them. From that table come the V and J calls and clone size; the DNA was used to work out D and trimming. The sample yields some 170,000 clones, roughly 88% seen once. The sequenced material came from peripheral blood. This chain joins TRBV2 and TRBJ1-5; 7 nucleotides line up with TRBD1. The receptor was derived from a woman at least 80 years old with active or convalescent COVID-19. For the CDR3, the DNA is TGTGCCAGCAGTGCCGACAGGGTAGGCAATCAGCCCCAGCATTTT. Translating gives CASSADRVGNQPQHF.